The clone carrying this T cell receptor (beta chain) appeared a few times. The target antigen is unknown. Time point described: newly diagnosed GD, antithyroid drugs for less than 3 months. RNA from PBMCs was the source of the TCR library. Relying on iRepertoire HTBI primers and Arm-PCR of CDR3 regions, the team built TCR beta libraries. TCRdb used MiXCR to reprocess the multiplex PCR reads, holding one entry per CDR3 protein. Among roughly 510,000 distinct CDR3 sequences listed, about 16% were seen once. The sample is drawn from a study of regulatory T cells in long-lasting Graves disease. Broader study findings: Persistent disease was characterized by preferential usage of TRBV28, TRBJ1-2 and TRBJ2-5.

Trimming took off 0 bases at V and 2 bases at J, with 13 bases between the two ends. The CDR3 has 16 residues. Germline CDR1 is DFQATT and CDR2 is SNEGSKA (reference sequence). Separately, the same data were catalogued under a study of T cells in Graves' hyperthyroidism and ophthalmopathy. From that study: Carried out on the TCR CDR3, a first-round RT-PCR used the HTBI primer set.

Material: peripheral blood mononuclear cells (PBMCs), obtained at new diagnosis, from a patient treated with antithyroid drugs. The source is a man aged 18 to 29 with Graves disease. This chain connects TRBV20-1 to TRBJ2-2; D possibly corresponds to TRBD2 (6 bases). In DNA form, the CDR3 reads TGCAGTGCTAGAGATTCGGGGGTGACCAACACCGGGGAGCTGTTTTTT. Translated, it gives CSARDSGVTNTGELFF.